Following are 32 T cell receptor beta chains from one sample sequenced in a study of blood T cell repertoires in COVID-19. Measured with immunoSEQ multiplex PCR; TCRdb has only the in-frame clones, and not every one. In the table there are about 210,000 clones, 81% of which are singletons. Sequenced material: PBMCs or T cells enriched from blood (not recorded which). The receptors derive from a woman between 45 and 60 years old with acute COVID-19.

This rearrangement joins TRBV18 to TRBJ1-1; D remains unclear. V was pared by 3 bases and J by 3 bases, with 11 bases between. Per the germline V gene, CDR1 is KGHSH and CDR2 is LQKENI. The CDR3 runs to 14 residues. The CDR3 loop is CASSPQAAHTEAFF. The CDR3 coding sequence is TGTGCCAGCTCACCCCAGGCTGCTCACACTGAAGCTTTCTTT.

The genes are TRBV14 and TRBJ2-1; 8 bases line up with TRBD2. The CDR3 sequence is 16 residues long. Germline lookup yields CDR1 SGHDN and CDR2 FVKESK. With V trimmed by 1 base and J by 3 bases, 5 bases remained unmatched. DNA for the CDR3: TGTGCCAGCAGCCAAGCGCGGGGGGCGGTCTACAATGAGCAGTTCTTC. This translates into CASSQARGAVYNEQFF.

This chain uses TRBV19 with TRBJ2-2; 15 bases map to TRBD2. The CDR3 is 19 residues long. Germline V gene data show CDR1 as LNHDA and CDR2 as SQIVND (reference sequence). Unmatched junction bases numbered 10, after V lost 6 bases and J lost 2 bases. In nucleotides, the CDR3 is TGTGCCAGTAGGAAGACCCCGGGACTAGCGGGAGGCAACACCGGGGAGCTGTTTTTT. It yields the protein CASRKTPGLAGGNTGELFF.

A note on this clone: Other nucleotide sequences in the sample specify the same CDR3. This sequence joins TRBV21-1 and TRBJ2-3; the table's D call of TRBD1 was not tested on the DNA. TRBV21-1 is a pseudogene segment. This CDR3 contains 16 residues. The CDR3 nucleotides read TGTGCCAGCCGGGACGATACAGGGCTCCTCGCGGATACGCAGTATTTT. Translation: CASRDDTGLLADTQYF.

CDR3 coding DNA: TGCGCCAGCCCTTACCGGGACAGGGCTCCCGGGGAGCTGTTTTTT. Protein product: CASPYRDRAPGELFF. This sequence joins TRBV10-1 and TRBJ2-2; 9 bases agree with TRBD1. This CDR3 region has 15 residues. After removal of 8 bases from V and 6 bases from J, the junction contained 10 bases not matched to a gene. The germline gives CDR1 WNHNN, CDR2 SYGVQD (reference sequence).

The chain carries TRBV5-5 and TRBJ2-2; 7 bases match TRBD1. The CDR3 has 16 residues. Germline V gene data show CDR1 as SGHKS and CDR2 as YYEKEE (reference sequence). Trimming cost V 3 bases and J 1 base; bases outside gene matches: 6. The CDR3 DNA reads as TGTGCCAGCAGCTGGGGACAGCTAAAGAACACCGGGGAGCTGTTTTTT. Protein product: CASSWGQLKNTGELFF.

The gene calls are TRBV10-3 and TRBJ1-2; D is possibly TRBD1 (6 bases). The germline CDR1 and CDR2 sequences are ENHRY and SYGVKD. Between the trimmed V and J ends, which lost 4 bases and 4 bases, there was a span of 16 bases. The CDR3 sequence is 15 residues long. CDR3 DNA sequence: TGTGCCATCAGTGTCCAGGGGAAGGCCGGCTATGGCTACACCTTC. Its protein product is CAISVQGKAGYGYTF.

CDR3 coding DNA: TGTGCCAGCAGCCCCCGCGGACAGGGCCTAAATAGCAATCAGCCCCAGCATTTT. This translates into CASSPRGQGLNSNQPQHF. The chain combines TRBV27 with TRBJ1-5, with 8 bases fitting TRBD1. From germline, CDR1 is MNHEY and CDR2 SMNVEV (reference sequence). CDR3 length: 18 residues. Trimming at V came to 6 bases and at J to 0 bases, leaving 13 bases not matched to a gene.

V usage is TRBV5-8 and J usage is TRBJ2-7; 7 nucleotides line up with TRBD2. CDR1 SGHTS and CDR2 YDEGEE come from the germline V gene. The CDR3 is 16 residues long. With 3 bases clipped from V and 2 bases from J, the junction kept 11 bases outside the gene matches. CDR3 sequence (DNA): TGTGCCAGCAGCTCCTCCCGGCGGGGGACTACCTACGAGCAGTACTTC. Translation: CASSSSRRGTTYEQYF.

This chain joins TRBV7-2 and TRBJ2-4; no clear D. Germline V lookup: CDR1 SGHTA, CDR2 FQGNSA. Deletions cut 1 base from V and 5 bases from J, with 12 bases between. The CDR3 loop spans 15 amino acids. For the CDR3, the DNA is TGTGCCAGCAGCTTAGTACAGAGCACCGAAAACATTCAGTACTTC. This translates into CASSLVQSTENIQYF.

The chain carries TRBV5-4 and TRBJ2-3, with TRBD2 identical over 10 bases. CDR1 is SGHNT and CDR2 is YYREEE in the germline V gene (reference sequence). With 4 bases clipped from V and 2 bases from J, the junction kept 7 bases outside the gene matches. This CDR3 region has 16 residues. CDR3 in amino acids: CASSPIAGGPTDTQYF. CDR3 coding DNA: TGTGCCAGCAGCCCCATAGCGGGAGGCCCCACAGATACGCAGTATTTT.

This clone was picked up one time. The rearrangement uses TRBV28 and TRBJ2-7; 10 nucleotides match TRBD2. The V and J ends lost 4 bases and 2 bases, in that order; junction bases with no gene match: 8. The CDR3 loop spans 16 amino acids. CDR1 and CDR2 from the germline V gene are MDHEN and SYDVKM. CDR3 residues: CASSSSGSGRAYEQYF. Here the CDR3 DNA reads TGTGCCAGCAGTTCCTCCGGGAGCGGGAGGGCCTACGAGCAGTACTTC.

The genes are TRBV27 and TRBJ2-1; TRBD1 aligns across 9 bases. Germline CDR1 and CDR2: MNHEY and SMNVEV (reference sequence). V lost 0 bases to trimming and J lost 2 bases; unmatched junction nucleotides: 5. This CDR3 comprises 17 residues. The CDR3 nucleotides read TGTGCCAGCAGTTTATCGGGACAGGGTGGACCCTACAATGAGCAGTTCTTC. Encoded protein: CASSLSGQGGPYNEQFF.

This rearrangement joins TRBV6-6 to TRBJ2-7; 7 nucleotides match TRBD1. CDR1 is MNHNY and CDR2 is SVGAGI in the germline V gene (reference sequence). Trimming took 4 bases from V and 1 from J; bases not matched to a gene: 7. The CDR3 runs to 15 residues. CDR3: CASSLPPGQSYEQYF. In DNA form, the CDR3 reads TGTGCCAGCAGTTTACCGCCGGGACAGTCCTACGAGCAGTACTTC.

V and J are TRBV29-1 and TRBJ1-2; maybe TRBD1 (5 bases). Germline CDR1 is SQVTM and CDR2 is ANQGSEA. This CDR3 comprises 12 residues. Trimming pared 7 bases from V and 7 bases from J, leaving 16 bases between. CDR3 sequence reads: CSAYYQGGGYTF. CDR3 bases: TGCAGCGCTTACTACCAGGGAGGTGGCTACACCTTC. Filled out from reference TRBV29-1 and TRBJ1-2, the complete variable domain reads SAVISQKPSRDICQRGTSLTIQCQVDSQVTMMFWYRQQPGQSLTLIATANQGSEATYESGFVIDKFPISRPNLTFSTLTVSNMSPEDSSIYLCSAYYQGGGYTFGSGTRLTVV.

This rearrangement joins TRBV5-4 to TRBJ2-5, with TRBD2 identical over 11 bases. This CDR3 is built from 16 residues. Germline-derived CDR1 and CDR2 are SGHNT and YYREEE (reference sequence). Trimming at V came to 4 bases and at J to 1 base, leaving 6 bases not matched to a gene. The CDR3 reads CASSEGLAVLQETQYF. The CDR3 DNA follows: TGTGCCAGCAGCGAGGGACTAGCGGTCCTCCAAGAGACCCAGTACTTC.

This clone was seen a handful of times. The chain employs TRBV6-5 and TRBJ2-1; a weak D match, TRBD1 (7 bases). The CDR3 covers 14 residues. The V gene's germline CDR1 is MNHEY and CDR2 SVGAGI. With 6 bases removed from V and 4 bases from J, the gap between germline ends came to 13 bases. The CDR3 here is CASRIQGGYNEQFF. The CDR3 DNA follows: TGTGCCAGCAGAATTCAGGGGGGTTACAATGAGCAGTTCTTC.

This sequence joins TRBV6-5 and TRBJ2-1; 8 bases match TRBD1. Trimming removed 6 bases from V and 9 bases from J; junction bases left unmatched: 13. This CDR3 is built from 15 residues. Germline loops: CDR1 MNHEY, CDR2 SVGAGI. The CDR3 DNA reads as TGTGCCAGCAGAGGTCCGGCGGCAGGGGGCTCTGAGCAGTTCTTC. Protein: CASRGPAAGGSEQFF.

This chain links TRBV11-3 with TRBJ2-6; TRBD2 matches 8 bases. Trimming took 1 base from V and 2 from J; bases not matched to a gene: 7. The germline V gene encodes CDR1 SGHNT and CDR2 YENEEA. The CDR3 is 18 residues long. Written as DNA, the CDR3 is TGTGCCAGCAGCTTAGGGAAGCGGGGGACCCCTGGGGCCAACGTCCTGACTTTC. It specifies CASSLGKRGTPGANVLTF.

This chain connects TRBV9 to TRBJ1-3; D perhaps matches TRBD1 (5 bases). The CDR3 is made up of 15 amino acids. V dropped 1 base and J dropped 2 bases, with 10 bases sitting between them. CDR1 and CDR2 from the germline V gene are SGDLS and YYNGEE. CDR3 region: CASSVSGSPGNTIYF. DNA for the CDR3: TGTGCCAGCAGCGTATCAGGGTCCCCTGGAAACACCATATATTTT.

This chain connects TRBV28 to TRBJ1-6; 7 bases line up with TRBD1. CDR1 MDHEN and CDR2 SYDVKM come from the germline V gene. The CDR3 length is 15 residues. The ends lost 4 bases at V and 3 bases at J; junction bases unmatched: 3. The CDR3 loop reads CASSSRQGYNSPLHF. CDR3 bases: TGTGCCAGCAGTTCACGACAGGGCTATAATTCACCCCTCCACTTT.

The chain combines TRBV12-3 or TRBV12-4 with TRBJ2-1; a weak D match, TRBD1 (7 bases). Between the trimmed V and J ends, which lost 7 bases and 14 bases, there was a span of 18 bases. CDR3 size: 12 residues. CDR3 sequence reads: CASTLGGDSKFF. The DNA for the CDR3 is TGTGCCAGCACCCTGGGCGGGGACAGTAAGTTCTTC.

This clone was detected only once. The gene calls are TRBV3-1 (or the pseudogene TRBV3-2) and TRBJ1-2; D ambiguous. The CDR3 loop spans 13 amino acids. Germline lookup yields CDR1 LGHDT and CDR2 YNNKEL (reference sequence). The ends were cut back, 0 bases at V and 4 bases at J, with 6 bases in the middle. The CDR3, as DNA: TGTGCCAGCAGCCAAGATCAGGCCTATGGCTACACCTTC. It specifies CASSQDQAYGYTF.

V gene TRBV21-1 combines with J gene TRBJ1-2; TRBD1, the D gene given by the table, was not confirmed from the DNA. TRBV21-1 is described as a pseudogene. This CDR3 contains 23 residues. CDR3 in amino acids: CASSKSGRSGDQKGKWDNYGYTF. In DNA form, the CDR3 reads TGTGCCAGCAGCAAAAGTGGTAGATCAGGGGACCAAAAAGGGAAGTGGGATAACTATGGCTACACCTTC.

This rearrangement joins TRBV18 to TRBJ1-2; 8 bases align to TRBD1. Germline V gene data show CDR1 as KGHSH and CDR2 as LQKENI. V trimming: 3 bases; J trimming: 3 bases; junction bases outside the gene matches: 3. The CDR3 contains 14 residues. The CDR3 is CASSPPTGDYGYTF. The CDR3 coding sequence is TGTGCCAGCTCACCGCCGACAGGGGACTATGGCTACACCTTC.

This sequence joins TRBV7-8 and TRBJ1-4; a weak D match, TRBD1 (5 bases). Germline V gives CDR1 SGHVS, CDR2 FQNEAQ. This CDR3 is 14 amino acids long. Trimming cost V 6 bases and J 0 bases, with 8 bases left between them. The CDR3 protein is CASRGGTTNEKLFF. DNA of the CDR3: TGTGCCAGCAGGGGGGGGACAACTAATGAAAAACTGTTTTTT.

This chain connects TRBV7-2 to TRBJ2-2, with 14 bases matching TRBD2. Trimming removed 6 bases from V and 1 base from J; junction bases left unmatched: 4. CDR1 SGHTA and CDR2 FQGNSA come from the germline V gene. The CDR3 consists of 17 residues. CDR3 coding DNA: TGTGCCAGCAGACTGACTAGCGGGGGGGTGAACACCGGGGAGCTGTTTTTT. As protein: CASRLTSGGVNTGELFF.

The chain recombines TRBV6-5 with TRBJ1-2; TRBD1 aligns across 10 bases. The CDR3 spans 14 residues. Trimming at V came to 2 bases and at J to 7 bases, leaving 4 bases not matched to a gene. CDR1 is MNHEY and CDR2 is SVGAGI in the germline V gene. The DNA for the CDR3 is TGTGCCAGCAGTTACGACAGGGGGCGCGGTGGCTACACCTTC. It translates to CASSYDRGRGGYTF.

The chain couples TRBV3-1 (or the pseudogene TRBV3-2) to TRBJ1-5; TRBD1 might be the D (5 bases). The V gene lost 4 bases and the J gene lost 3 bases, with 10 bases spanning the gap. This CDR3 contains 14 residues. Looked up from germline, CDR1 is LGHDT and CDR2 is YNNKEL (reference sequence). The CDR3 region is CASSPGLVNQPQHF. CDR3 nucleotides: TGTGCCAGCAGCCCGGGACTGGTCAATCAGCCCCAGCATTTT.

This clone was seen once. The rearrangement uses TRBV5-6 and TRBJ2-3, with D possibly TRBD2 on 5 matching bases. V was shortened by 3 bases and J by 2 bases, with 10 bases between the two germline ends. Germline V lookup: CDR1 SGHDT, CDR2 YYEEEE. The CDR3 sequence is 14 residues long. CDR3 DNA sequence: TGTGCCAGCAGCTCACCGGGGATCACAGATACGCAGTATTTT. Its translation: CASSSPGITDTQYF. Full variable domain (outside the CDR3, taken from reference TRBV5-6 and TRBJ2-3): DAGVTQSPTHLIKTRGQQVTLRCSPKSGHDTVSWYQQALGQGPQFIFQYYEEEERQRGNFPDRFSGHQFPNYSSELNVNALLLGDSALYLCASSSPGITDTQYFGPGTRLTVL.

This clone was seen more than once but under ten times. The chain employs TRBV5-1 and TRBJ2-3; D possibly corresponds to TRBD2 (7 bases). The CDR3 runs 18 residues. The V and J ends lost 4 bases and 1 base respectively, with 22 bases between them. CDR1 SGHRS and CDR2 YFSETQ come from the germline V gene. CDR3 DNA: TGCGCCAGCAGCCCAGACGGGGGGCCCAGGGGAGGCACAGATACGCAGTATTTT. Translating it yields CASSPDGGPRGGTDTQYF.

The J gene is TRBJ2-1, the V gene TRBV12-3 or TRBV12-4; D is ambiguous. With 3 bases removed from V and 12 bases from J, the gap between germline ends came to 12 bases. This CDR3 has 12 residues. This CDR3 reads CASSLYIKVQFF. The CDR3 DNA follows: TGTGCCAGCAGTTTGTACATTAAAGTGCAGTTCTTC.